This TCR beta chain was sequenced for a study of metastatic and nonmetastatic thyroid tumors. Turning to the study itself: Thyroid patients, malignant and benign, had repertoires compared across blood and tumor or nodule tissue. Study-wide results and caveats: For both blood and tumor, malignant thyroid tumors reportedly showed significantly higher TCR beta diversity than benign nodules did.

By share, this clone ranks as medium-sized (0.01 to 0.1%). Its cognate antigen is unknown. There are 12 residues in the CDR3. Germline-derived CDR1 and CDR2 are SEHNR and FQNEAQ (reference sequence). With 5 bases removed from V and 6 bases from J, the gap between germline ends came to 11 bases. As handled by the study authors: The study's classifier, a distant-metastasis tool for papillary thyroid cancer, was built using CDR3 differences across clinicopathological groups. TCRdb re-called clones via MiXCR from the PCR reads. V and J calls and clone size were set by TCRdb, not the authors. This sample has 25,000 to 30,000 clones, with 15% to 20% found just once. Every patient underwent thyroid surgery untreated.

This chain joins TRBV7-9 and TRBJ2-7; weak D call: TRBD1 (5 bases). This TCR came from a male donor with papillary thyroid cancer or a benign thyroid nodule (not recorded which). Some clones in this sample may be carry-over from other donors' samples. Sequencing was carried out using blood. The CDR3 spells CASSATGPEQYF. The CDR3 bases are TGTGCCAGCAGCGCTACAGGTCCCGAGCAGTACTTC.